This T cell receptor (beta chain) was captured in a study of T-cell memory formation after mild COVID-19. Study-wide context: Among the donors, TCR clusters were largely specific to each donor.

The V and J ends lost 2 bases and 1 base respectively, with 11 bases between them. Per the germline V gene, CDR1 is LGHDT and CDR2 is YNNKEL (reference sequence). This CDR3 has 16 residues. For this clonotype: Its antigen is unknown.

Study outcomes and limitations: Day 15 to 85 contracting clones showed balanced CD4/CD8; day 15 to 37 expanders favored CD4+.

The 5'RACE method, run with constant-segment primers, produced TCR alpha and TCR beta cDNA libraries (carrying sample barcodes and UMIs). TCRdb passed the 5' RACE reads through MiXCR, listing each CDR3 protein once. Among 350,000 to 400,000 distinct CDR3 sequences, under 25% were seen once, and the ten largest hold about 12%. Sample: PBMCs or a T cell subset sorted from them (not recorded which). This TCR came from an adult woman who had mild COVID-19 (a few samples of this study predate the infection). Cell type and time point are not known. The V gene is TRBV3-1, the J gene TRBJ2-2; the D gene is possibly TRBD1 (6 bases). CDR3 sequence (DNA): TGTGCCAGCAGCCAAAGTGGACAGCTGAACACCGGGGAGCTGTTTTTT. Encoded protein: CASSQSGQLNTGELFF. The variable domain in full, with the rest retrieved from reference TRBV3-1 and TRBJ2-2, is DTAVSQTPKYLVTQMGNDKSIKCEQNLGHDTMYWYKQDSKKFLKIMFSYNNKELIINETVPNRFSPKSPDKAHLNLHINSLELGDSAVYFCASSQSGQLNTGELFFGEGSRLTVL.